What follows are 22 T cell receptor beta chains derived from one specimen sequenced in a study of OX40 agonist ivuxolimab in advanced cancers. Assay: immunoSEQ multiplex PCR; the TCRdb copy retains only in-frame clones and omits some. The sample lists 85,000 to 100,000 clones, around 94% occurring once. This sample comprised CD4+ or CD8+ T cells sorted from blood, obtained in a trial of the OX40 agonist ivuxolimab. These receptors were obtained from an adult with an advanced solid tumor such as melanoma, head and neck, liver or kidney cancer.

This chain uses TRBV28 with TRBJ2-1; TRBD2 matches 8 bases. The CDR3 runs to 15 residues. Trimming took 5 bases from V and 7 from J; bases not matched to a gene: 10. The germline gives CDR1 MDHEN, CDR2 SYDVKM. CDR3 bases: TGTGCCAGCAGTCCGGCGGCGGGGGGTCGAAATGAGCAGTTCTTC. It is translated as CASSPAAGGRNEQFF.

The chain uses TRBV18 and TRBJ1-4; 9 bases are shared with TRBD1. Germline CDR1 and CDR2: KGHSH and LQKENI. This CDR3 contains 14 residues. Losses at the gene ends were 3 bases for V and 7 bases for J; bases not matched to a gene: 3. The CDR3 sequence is CASSPNRGPEKLFF. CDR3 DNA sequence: TGTGCCAGCTCACCGAACAGGGGGCCTGAAAAACTGTTTTTT.

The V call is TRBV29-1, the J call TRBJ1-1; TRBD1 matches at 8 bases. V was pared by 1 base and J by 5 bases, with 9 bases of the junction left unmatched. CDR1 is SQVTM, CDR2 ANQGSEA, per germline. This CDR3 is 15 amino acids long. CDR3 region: CSVEGGRGLLTEAFF. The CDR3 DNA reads TGCAGCGTTGAAGGTGGCAGGGGGCTTCTTACTGAAGCTTTCTTT.

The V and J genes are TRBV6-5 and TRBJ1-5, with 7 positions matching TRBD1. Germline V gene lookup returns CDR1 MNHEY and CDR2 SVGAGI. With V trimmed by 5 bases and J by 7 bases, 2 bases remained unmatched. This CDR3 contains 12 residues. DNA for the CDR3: TGTGCCAGCAGTCACAGGGGCCAGCCCCAGCATTTT. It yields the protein CASSHRGQPQHF.

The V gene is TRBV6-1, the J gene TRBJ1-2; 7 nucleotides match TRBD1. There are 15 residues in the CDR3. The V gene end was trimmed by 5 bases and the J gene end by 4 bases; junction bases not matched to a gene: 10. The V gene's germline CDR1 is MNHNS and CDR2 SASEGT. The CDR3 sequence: CASSQQGPTPYGYTF. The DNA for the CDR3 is TGTGCCAGCAGTCAACAGGGGCCCACCCCCTATGGCTACACCTTC.

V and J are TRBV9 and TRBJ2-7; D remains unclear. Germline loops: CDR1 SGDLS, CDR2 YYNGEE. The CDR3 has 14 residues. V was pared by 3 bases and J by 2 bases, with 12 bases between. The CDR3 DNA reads TGTGCCAGCAGCGGGGAAGAGGTCACCTACGAGCAGTACTTC. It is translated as CASSGEEVTYEQYF.

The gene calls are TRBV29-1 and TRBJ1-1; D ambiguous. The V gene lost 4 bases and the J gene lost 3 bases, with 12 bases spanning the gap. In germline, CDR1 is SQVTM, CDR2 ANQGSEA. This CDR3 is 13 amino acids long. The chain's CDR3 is CSVARIVDTEAFF. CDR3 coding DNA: TGCAGCGTTGCCAGGATCGTGGACACTGAAGCTTTCTTT.

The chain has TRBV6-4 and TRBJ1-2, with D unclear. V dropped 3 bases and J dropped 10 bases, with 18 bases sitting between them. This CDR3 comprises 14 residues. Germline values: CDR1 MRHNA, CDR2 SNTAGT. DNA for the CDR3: TGTGCCAGCAGTGAGGCCCCAGGTTACTCTGACTACACCTTC. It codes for CASSEAPGYSDYTF.

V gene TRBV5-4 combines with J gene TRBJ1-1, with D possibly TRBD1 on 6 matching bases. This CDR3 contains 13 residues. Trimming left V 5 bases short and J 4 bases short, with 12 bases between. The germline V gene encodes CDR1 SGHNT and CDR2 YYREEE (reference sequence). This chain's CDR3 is CASSKGGGTEAFF. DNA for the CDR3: TGTGCCAGCAGTAAAGGGGGGGGCACTGAAGCTTTCTTT.

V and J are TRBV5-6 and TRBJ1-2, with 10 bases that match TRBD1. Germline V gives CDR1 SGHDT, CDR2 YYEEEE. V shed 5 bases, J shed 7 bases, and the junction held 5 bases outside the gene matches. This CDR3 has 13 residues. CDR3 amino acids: CASRTGGVGGYTF. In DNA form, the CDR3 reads TGTGCCAGCAGGACAGGGGGCGTCGGTGGCTACACCTTC.

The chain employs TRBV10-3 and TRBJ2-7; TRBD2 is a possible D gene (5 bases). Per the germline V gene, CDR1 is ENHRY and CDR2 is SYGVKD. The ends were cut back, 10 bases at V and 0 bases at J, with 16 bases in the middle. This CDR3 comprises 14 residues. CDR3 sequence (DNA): TGTGCCACACACGACCGGGAACCCTCCTACGAGCAGTACTTC. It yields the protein CATHDREPSYEQYF.

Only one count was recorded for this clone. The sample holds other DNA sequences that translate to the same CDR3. CDR3 sequence (DNA): TGCGCCAGCAGCTTCGGGCAGGGCGGCGGCTACACCTTC. This codes for CASSFGQGGGYTF. The chain employs TRBV5-1 and TRBJ1-2; D might be TRBD1 (5 bases). The ends were cut back, 2 bases at V and 8 bases at J, with 13 bases in the middle. Germline CDR1 is SGHRS and CDR2 is YFSETQ. The CDR3 runs 13 residues.

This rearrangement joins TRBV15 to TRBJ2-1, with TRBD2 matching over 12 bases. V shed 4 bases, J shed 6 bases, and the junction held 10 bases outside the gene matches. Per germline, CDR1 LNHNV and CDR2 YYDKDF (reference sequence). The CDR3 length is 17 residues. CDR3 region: CATSKTPLAGGTNEQFF. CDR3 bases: TGTGCCACCAGCAAAACCCCCCTAGCGGGGGGGACCAATGAGCAGTTCTTC.

CDR3 in DNA: TGCGCCAGCAGTGAGCATGTGGCGGAGAACACTGAAGCTTTCTTT. Translation: CASSEHVAENTEAFF. V gene TRBV10-1 combines with J gene TRBJ1-1; D gene ambiguous. The V end was cut by 2 bases, the J end by 1 base, with 11 bases between. The length of the CDR3 is 15 residues. Germline V lookup: CDR1 WNHNN, CDR2 SYGVQD (reference sequence).

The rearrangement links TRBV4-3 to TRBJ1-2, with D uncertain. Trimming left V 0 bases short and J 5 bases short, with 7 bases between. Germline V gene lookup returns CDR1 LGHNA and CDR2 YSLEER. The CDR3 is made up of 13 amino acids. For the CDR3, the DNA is TGCGCCAGCAGCCAAGACAGGAGTTATGGCTACACCTTC. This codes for CASSQDRSYGYTF.

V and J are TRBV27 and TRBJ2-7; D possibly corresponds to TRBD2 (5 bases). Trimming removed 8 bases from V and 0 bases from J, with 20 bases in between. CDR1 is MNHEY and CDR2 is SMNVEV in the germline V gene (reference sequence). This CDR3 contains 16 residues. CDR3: CASRSDPPAVSYEQYF. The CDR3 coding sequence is TGTGCCAGCCGTTCAGACCCCCCAGCGGTCTCCTACGAGCAGTACTTC.

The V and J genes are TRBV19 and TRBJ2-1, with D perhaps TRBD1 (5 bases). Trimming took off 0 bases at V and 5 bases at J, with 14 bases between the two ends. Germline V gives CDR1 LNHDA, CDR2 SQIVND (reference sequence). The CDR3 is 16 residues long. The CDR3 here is CASSIDPSRVHNEQFF. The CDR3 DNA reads TGTGCCAGTAGTATAGATCCCAGCAGGGTCCACAATGAGCAGTTCTTC. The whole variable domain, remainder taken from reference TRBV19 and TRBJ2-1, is DGGITQSPKYLFRKEGQNVTLSCEQNLNHDAMYWYRQDPGQGLRLIYYSQIVNDFQKGDIAEGYSVSREKKESFPLTVTSAQKNPTAFYLCASSIDPSRVHNEQFFGPGTRLTVL.

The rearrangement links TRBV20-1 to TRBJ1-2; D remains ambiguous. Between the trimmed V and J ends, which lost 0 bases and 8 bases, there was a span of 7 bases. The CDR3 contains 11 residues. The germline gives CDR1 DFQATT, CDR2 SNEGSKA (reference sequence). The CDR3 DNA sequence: TGCAGTGCTAGAGAGGCGGGGGGCTACACCTTC. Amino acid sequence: CSAREAGGYTF.

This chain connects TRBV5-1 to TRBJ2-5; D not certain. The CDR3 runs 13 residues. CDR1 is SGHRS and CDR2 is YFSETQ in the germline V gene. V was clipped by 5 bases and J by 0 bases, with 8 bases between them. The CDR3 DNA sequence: TGCGCCAGCAGTACCGGAAACCAAGAGACCCAGTACTTC. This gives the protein CASSTGNQETQYF.

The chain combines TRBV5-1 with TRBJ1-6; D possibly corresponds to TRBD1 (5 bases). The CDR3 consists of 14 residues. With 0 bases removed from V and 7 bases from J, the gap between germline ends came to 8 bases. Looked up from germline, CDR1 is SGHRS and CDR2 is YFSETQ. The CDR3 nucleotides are TGCGCCAGCAGCTTGGAAGGGGTCAATTCACCCCTCCACTTT. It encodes CASSLEGVNSPLHF.

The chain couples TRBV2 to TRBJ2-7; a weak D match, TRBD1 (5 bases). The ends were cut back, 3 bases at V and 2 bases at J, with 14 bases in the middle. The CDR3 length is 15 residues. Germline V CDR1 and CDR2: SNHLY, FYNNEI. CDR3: CASSDRAGNTYEQYF. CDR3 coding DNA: TGTGCCAGCAGTGATAGGGCAGGGAATACCTACGAGCAGTACTTC. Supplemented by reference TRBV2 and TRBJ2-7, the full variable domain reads EPEVTQTPSHQVTQMGQEVILRCVPISNHLYFYWYRQILGQKVEFLVSFYNNEISEKSEIFDDQFSVERPDGSNFTLKIRSTKLEDSAMYFCASSDRAGNTYEQYFGPGTRLTVT.

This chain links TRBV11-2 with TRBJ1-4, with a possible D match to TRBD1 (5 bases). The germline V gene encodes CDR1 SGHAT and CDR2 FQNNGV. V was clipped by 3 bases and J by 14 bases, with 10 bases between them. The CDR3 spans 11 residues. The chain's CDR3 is CASSFRGGLFF. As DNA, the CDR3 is TGTGCCAGCAGCTTTAGGGGAGGGCTGTTTTTT.